The clone carrying this TCR beta chain was seen more than once but under ten times. This entry is derived from a study of T cell responses to AZD1222 COVID-19 vaccine. This table comes from immunoSEQ multiplex PCR, and its TCRdb copy is limited to in-frame clones, with some not included. The sample shows about 260,000 clones, 85% to 95% of them seen only once. Germline CDR1 reads MNHEY; CDR2 reads SVGAGI. V shed 6 bases and J shed 13 bases, with 12 bases lying between them. The CDR3 is 10 amino acids. This sequence originates from an adult in good health. Material: peripheral blood, obtained on day 0 of AZD1222 vaccination. V usage is TRBV6-5 and J usage is TRBJ2-5; a weak D match, TRBD2 (6 bases). As DNA, the CDR3 is TGTGCCAGCAGGGGACTCCTGTGGTACTTC. It encodes CASRGLLWYF.